These T cell receptor beta chains were read from a single sample in a study of cytomegalovirus exposure and HLA in healthy donors. Using immunoSEQ multiplex PCR, the repertoire was profiled, and TCRdb retains in-frame clones only, with some absent. The sample holds 70,000 or so clones; about 93% are singletons and the top ten take about 2.1%. Input material: PBMCs. These receptors all come from a woman aged 18-29 years in good health and CMV-seropositive. The CDR3 runs from the conserved cysteine through the conserved F or W. Fields, in order: CDR3 DNA, CDR3 protein, clone size, V gene, D gene, J gene. A D gene is named only where the DNA matches it firmly. Expanded clones get a size class; other rows say once, few or many, or leave the size out.

CDR3 DNA: TGTGCCAGCAGCTCTGTAAGGGGAACGATTGGTCAAGAGACCCAGTACTTC; CDR3 protein: CASSSVRGTIGQETQYF; clone size: -; V gene: TRBV11-2; D gene: -; J gene: TRBJ2-5
CDR3 DNA: TGTGCCAGCAGCGTGGAGGACTTGAACACTGAAGCTTTCTTT; CDR3 protein: CASSVEDLNTEAFF; clone size: once; V gene: TRBV9; D gene: -; J gene: TRBJ1-1
CDR3 DNA: TGTGCCAGCAGCTTTGGCGTCCTAGCGGGAGGCTACAATGAGCAGTTCTTC; CDR3 protein: CASSFGVLAGGYNEQFF; clone size: once; V gene: TRBV7-9; D gene: TRBD2; J gene: TRBJ2-1
CDR3 DNA: TGTGCCAGTACCCGACAGGGGGCTGGGGCCAACGTCCTGACTTTC; CDR3 protein: CASTRQGAGANVLTF; clone size: -; V gene: TRBV19; D gene: TRBD1; J gene: TRBJ2-6
CDR3 DNA: TGTGCCAGCAGGGGCGACAGGAGAGTAGCGTACACCGGGGAGCTGTTTTTT; CDR3 protein: CASRGDRRVAYTGELFF; clone size: once; V gene: TRBV2; D gene: -; J gene: TRBJ2-2
CDR3 DNA: TGCGCCAGCACCTCCCCCGGGGCTAGCGACTACAATGAGCAGTTCTTC; CDR3 protein: CASTSPGASDYNEQFF; clone size: once; V gene: TRBV5-1; D gene: -; J gene: TRBJ2-1
CDR3 DNA: TGTGCCAGCAGCCCCTGGGACAGGGGGACTGAAGCTTTCTTT; CDR3 protein: CASSPWDRGTEAFF; clone size: once; V gene: TRBV9; D gene: TRBD1; J gene: TRBJ1-1
CDR3 DNA: TGTGCCAGCAGCTCCGGACAGATTAATGAAAAACTGTTTTTT; CDR3 protein: CASSSGQINEKLFF; clone size: -; V gene: TRBV5-5; D gene: -; J gene: TRBJ1-4
CDR3 DNA: TGCGCCAGCAGCTTGGATAGCGTCCGGGAGACCCAGTACTTC; CDR3 protein: CASSLDSVRETQYF; clone size: -; V gene: TRBV5-1; D gene: -; J gene: TRBJ2-5
CDR3 DNA: TGCAGTGCAACGACAACAGCGGCCCAGTACTTC; CDR3 protein: CSATTTAAQYF; clone size: -; V gene: TRBV20-1; D gene: -; J gene: TRBJ2-5
CDR3 DNA: TGCGCCAGCAGCCAAGATAGGAATGGACTAGGGGGCAATGAGCAGTTCTTC; CDR3 protein: CASSQDRNGLGGNEQFF; clone size: -; V gene: TRBV4-1; D gene: -; J gene: TRBJ2-1
CDR3 DNA: TGCGCCAGCAGCCGAACGATGACAGGGACCTACGAGCAGTACTTC; CDR3 protein: CASSRTMTGTYEQYF; clone size: -; V gene: TRBV5-1; D gene: TRBD1; J gene: TRBJ2-7
CDR3 DNA: TGCGCCAGCAGCGGGGGACCAAGCACAGATACGCAGTATTTT; CDR3 protein: CASSGGPSTDTQYF; clone size: -; V gene: TRBV10-1; D gene: -; J gene: TRBJ2-3
CDR3 DNA: TGTGCCAGCAGCTTAGGCGCCAATCAGCCCCAGCATTTT; CDR3 protein: CASSLGANQPQHF; clone size: -; V gene: TRBV7-9; D gene: -; J gene: TRBJ1-5
CDR3 DNA: TGCGCCAGCAGCTCGCCAGGGGCCGGCAATGAGCAGTTCTTC; CDR3 protein: CASSSPGAGNEQFF; clone size: -; V gene: TRBV5-1; D gene: -; J gene: TRBJ2-1
CDR3 DNA: TGTGCCAGCAGTTTATTAGCGGTTAGCGGGGGGGCCAAAAACATTCAGTACTTC; CDR3 protein: CASSLLAVSGGAKNIQYF; clone size: -; V gene: TRBV27; D gene: TRBD2; J gene: TRBJ2-4
CDR3 DNA: TGTGCCAGCAGTTATGACAGATCGAACACTGAAGCTTTCTTT; CDR3 protein: CASSYDRSNTEAFF; clone size: -; V gene: TRBV28; D gene: -; J gene: TRBJ1-1
CDR3 DNA: TGCGCCAGCAGCCAGGAACCGACAGGGAACTATGGCTACACCTTC; CDR3 protein: CASSQEPTGNYGYTF; clone size: few; V gene: TRBV4-1; D gene: TRBD1; J gene: TRBJ1-2
CDR3 DNA: TGTGCCAGCAGTGCTGCTGGGACACGGAGTTACGAGCAGTACTTC; CDR3 protein: CASSAAGTRSYEQYF; clone size: -; V gene: TRBV6-1; D gene: -; J gene: TRBJ2-7
CDR3 DNA: TGCGCCAGCAGCTTTAGCGGGAAGGACAATGAGCAGTTCTTC; CDR3 protein: CASSFSGKDNEQFF; clone size: -; V gene: TRBV5-1; D gene: TRBD2; J gene: TRBJ2-1
CDR3 DNA: TGCGCCAGCAGCTTGGGAGCGGGGGGTAATCAAGAGACCCAGTACTTC; CDR3 protein: CASSLGAGGNQETQYF; clone size: -; V gene: TRBV5-1; D gene: TRBD2; J gene: TRBJ2-5
CDR3 DNA: TGTGCCAGCACCGAGGGGGGGAACTCTGGGGCCAACGTCCTGACTTTC; CDR3 protein: CASTEGGNSGANVLTF; clone size: -; V gene: TRBV7-3; D gene: -; J gene: TRBJ2-6
CDR3 DNA: TGTGCCAGCAGCTTAATAACTAGCGGGAGGGGTAAAAGGACCCAGTACTTC; CDR3 protein: CASSLITSGRGKRTQYF; clone size: -; V gene: TRBV7-9; D gene: TRBD2; J gene: TRBJ2-5
CDR3 DNA: TGTGCCAGCAGCGAGGACAGGGGGGGCACAGATACGCAGTATTTT; CDR3 protein: CASSEDRGGTDTQYF; clone size: -; V gene: TRBV2; D gene: TRBD1; J gene: TRBJ2-3
CDR3 DNA: TGCGCCAGCAGCTTGGGACTAGCGTTGGGCGGGGAGCTGTTTTTT; CDR3 protein: CASSLGLALGGELFF; clone size: -; V gene: TRBV5-1; D gene: TRBD2; J gene: TRBJ2-2
CDR3 DNA: TGTGCCAGCAGTGATTGGGACATGAACACTGAAGCTTTCTTT; CDR3 protein: CASSDWDMNTEAFF; clone size: few; V gene: TRBV2; D gene: -; J gene: TRBJ1-1
CDR3 DNA: TGCGCCAGCAGCCAAGCCCCAGTAATCCCCTTTACAGATACCGCTAACTATGGCTACACCTTC; CDR3 protein: CASSQAPVIPFTDTANYGYTF; clone size: -; V gene: TRBV4-1; D gene: -; J gene: TRBJ1-2
CDR3 DNA: TGTGCCAGCAGCTACCGGGACAGGGTACTAGCTGGGGCCAACGTCCTGACTTTC; CDR3 protein: CASSYRDRVLAGANVLTF; clone size: -; V gene: TRBV7-2; D gene: TRBD1; J gene: TRBJ2-6
CDR3 DNA: TGTGCCAGCAGTGTCGCCTCCGGGACATTTTATGGCTACACCTTC; CDR3 protein: CASSVASGTFYGYTF; clone size: -; V gene: TRBV6-6; D gene: -; J gene: TRBJ1-2
CDR3 DNA: TGTGCCTGGAGTGTAGGTCCACAGGGTTGGGAGACCCAGTACTTC; CDR3 protein: CAWSVGPQGWETQYF; clone size: -; V gene: TRBV30; D gene: -; J gene: TRBJ2-5
CDR3 DNA: TGTGCCAGTAGTTCTACCCCCGCTGAGACCCAGTACTTC; CDR3 protein: CASSSTPAETQYF; clone size: -; V gene: TRBV19; D gene: -; J gene: TRBJ2-5